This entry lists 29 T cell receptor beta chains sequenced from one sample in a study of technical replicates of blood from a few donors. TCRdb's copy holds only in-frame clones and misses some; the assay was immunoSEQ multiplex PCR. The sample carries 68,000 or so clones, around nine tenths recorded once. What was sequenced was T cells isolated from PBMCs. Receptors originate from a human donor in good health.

The CDR3 DNA is TGTGCCAGCAGCAGGGACAGGGGGCATGGAAACACCATATATTTT. Amino acid sequence: CASSRDRGHGNTIYF. The chain links TRBV7-2 to TRBJ1-3, with TRBD1 matching 12 bases. This CDR3 is built from 15 residues. Germline CDR1 reads SGHTA; CDR2 reads FQGNSA. The V gene end was trimmed by 5 bases and the J gene end by 3 bases; junction bases not matched to a gene: 2.

DNA for the CDR3: TGTGCCTGGACCGTGTCCCTCTATGGCTACACCTTC. It specifies CAWTVSLYGYTF. The chain couples TRBV30 to TRBJ1-2; no firm D call. Germline-derived CDR1 and CDR2 are GTSNPN and SVGIG (reference sequence). Trimming stripped 4 bases from V and 4 bases from J, with 10 bases between. The CDR3 contains 12 residues.

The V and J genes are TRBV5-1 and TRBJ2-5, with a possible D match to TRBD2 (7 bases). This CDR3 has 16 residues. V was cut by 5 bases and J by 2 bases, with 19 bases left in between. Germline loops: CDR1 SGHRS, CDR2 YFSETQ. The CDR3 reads CASRTLRGGHQETQYF. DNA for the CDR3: TGCGCCAGCAGGACTCTAAGGGGGGGGCATCAAGAGACCCAGTACTTC.

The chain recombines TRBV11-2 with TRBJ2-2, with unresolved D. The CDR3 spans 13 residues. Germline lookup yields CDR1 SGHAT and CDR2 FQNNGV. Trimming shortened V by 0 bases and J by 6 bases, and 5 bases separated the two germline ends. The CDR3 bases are TGTGCCAGCAGCTTAGATCGGGCCGGGGAGCTGTTTTTT. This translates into CASSLDRAGELFF.

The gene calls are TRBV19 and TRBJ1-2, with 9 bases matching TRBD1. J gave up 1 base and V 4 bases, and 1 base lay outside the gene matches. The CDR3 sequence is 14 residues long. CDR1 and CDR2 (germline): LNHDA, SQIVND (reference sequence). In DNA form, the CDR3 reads TGTGCCAGTAGTAGGGACAGGGTTAACTATGGCTACACCTTC. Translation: CASSRDRVNYGYTF.

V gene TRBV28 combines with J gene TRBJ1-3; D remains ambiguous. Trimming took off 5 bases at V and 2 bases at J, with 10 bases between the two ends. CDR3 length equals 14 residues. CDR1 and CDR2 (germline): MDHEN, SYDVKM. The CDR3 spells CASSLGGPGNTIYF. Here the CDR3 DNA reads TGTGCCAGCAGTCTGGGAGGGCCTGGAAACACCATATATTTT.

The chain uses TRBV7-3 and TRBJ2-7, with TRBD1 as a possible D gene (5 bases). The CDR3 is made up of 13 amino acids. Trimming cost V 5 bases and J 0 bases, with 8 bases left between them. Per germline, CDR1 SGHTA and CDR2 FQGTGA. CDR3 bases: TGTGCCAGCAGCCCGACAGTCTCCTACGAGCAGTACTTC. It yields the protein CASSPTVSYEQYF.

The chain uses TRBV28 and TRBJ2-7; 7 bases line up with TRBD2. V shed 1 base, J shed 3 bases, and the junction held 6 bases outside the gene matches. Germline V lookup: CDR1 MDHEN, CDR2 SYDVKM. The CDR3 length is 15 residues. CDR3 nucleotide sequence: TGTGCCAGCAGTTTATTAGGGGAGGGGATCTACGAGCAGTACTTC. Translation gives CASSLLGEGIYEQYF.

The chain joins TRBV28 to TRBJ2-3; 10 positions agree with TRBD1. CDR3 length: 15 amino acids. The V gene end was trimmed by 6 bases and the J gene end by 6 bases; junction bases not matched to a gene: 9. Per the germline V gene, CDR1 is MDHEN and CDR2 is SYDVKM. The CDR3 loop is CASRTTGTGEDTQYF. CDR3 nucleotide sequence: TGTGCCAGCAGAACAACCGGGACAGGGGAGGATACGCAGTATTTT.

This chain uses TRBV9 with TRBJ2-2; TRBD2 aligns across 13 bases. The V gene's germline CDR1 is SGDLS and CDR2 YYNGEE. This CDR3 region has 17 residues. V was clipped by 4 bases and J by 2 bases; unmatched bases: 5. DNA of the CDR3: TGTGCCAGCAGCTCCTGGACTAGCGGGAGTAACACCGGGGAGCTGTTTTTT. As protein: CASSSWTSGSNTGELFF.

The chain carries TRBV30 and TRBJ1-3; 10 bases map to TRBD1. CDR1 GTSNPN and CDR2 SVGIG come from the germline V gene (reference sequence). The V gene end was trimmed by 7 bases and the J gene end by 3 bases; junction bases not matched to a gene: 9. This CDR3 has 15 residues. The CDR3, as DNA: TGTGCCTTCCCCGACAGGGGGCCTGGTGGAAACACCATATATTTT. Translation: CAFPDRGPGGNTIYF.

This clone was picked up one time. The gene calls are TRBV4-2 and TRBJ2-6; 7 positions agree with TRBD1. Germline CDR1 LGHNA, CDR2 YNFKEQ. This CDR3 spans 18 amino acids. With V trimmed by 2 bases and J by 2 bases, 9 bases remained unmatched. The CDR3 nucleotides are TGTGCCAGCAGCCAACCCTGGACAGGCGAAACTGGGGCCAACGTCCTGACTTTC. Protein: CASSQPWTGETGANVLTF.

The CDR3 sequence: CASSYGTSGRVIEQFF. CDR3 coding DNA: TGTGCCAGCAGTTACGGGACTAGCGGGAGGGTTATTGAGCAGTTCTTC. The chain carries TRBV6-5 and TRBJ2-1; 16 bases map to TRBD2. Unmatched junction bases numbered 4, after V lost 2 bases and J lost 9 bases. The CDR3 covers 16 residues. CDR1 is MNHEY, CDR2 SVGAGI, per germline.

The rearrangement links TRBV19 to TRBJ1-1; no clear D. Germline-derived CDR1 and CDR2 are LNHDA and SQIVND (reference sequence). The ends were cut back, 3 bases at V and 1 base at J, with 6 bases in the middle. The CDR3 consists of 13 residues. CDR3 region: CASSIIWNTEAFF. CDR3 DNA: TGTGCCAGTAGTATTATCTGGAACACTGAAGCTTTCTTT.

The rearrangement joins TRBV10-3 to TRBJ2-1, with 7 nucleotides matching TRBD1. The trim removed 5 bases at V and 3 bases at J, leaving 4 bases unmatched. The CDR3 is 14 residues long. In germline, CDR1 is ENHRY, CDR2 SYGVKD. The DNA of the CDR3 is TGTGCCATCAGTCAAGACAGGGACTACAATGAGCAGTTCTTC. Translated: CAISQDRDYNEQFF.

The CDR3 DNA reads as TGTGCCAGCAGCCTGGAAAGGCAGCGGGAGGACTCCTACAATGAGCAGTTCTTC. Amino acid sequence: CASSLERQREDSYNEQFF. This chain links TRBV4-2 with TRBJ2-1; 9 bases align to TRBD2. This CDR3 is 18 amino acids long. V lost 4 bases to trimming and J lost 0 bases; unmatched junction nucleotides: 10. CDR1 and CDR2 from the germline V gene are LGHNA and YNFKEQ.

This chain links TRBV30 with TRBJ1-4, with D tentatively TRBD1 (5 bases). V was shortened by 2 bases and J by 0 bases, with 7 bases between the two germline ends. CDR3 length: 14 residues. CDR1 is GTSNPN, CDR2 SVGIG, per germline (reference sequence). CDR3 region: CAWSQQATNEKLFF. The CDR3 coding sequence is TGTGCCTGGAGTCAACAGGCAACTAATGAAAAACTGTTTTTT.

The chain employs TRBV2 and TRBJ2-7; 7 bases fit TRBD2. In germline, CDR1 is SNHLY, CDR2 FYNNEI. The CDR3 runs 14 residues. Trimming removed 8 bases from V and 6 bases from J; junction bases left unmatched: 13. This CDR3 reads CASAGRDYHPEQYF. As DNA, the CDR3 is TGTGCCAGCGCCGGTAGGGACTACCACCCCGAGCAGTACTTC.

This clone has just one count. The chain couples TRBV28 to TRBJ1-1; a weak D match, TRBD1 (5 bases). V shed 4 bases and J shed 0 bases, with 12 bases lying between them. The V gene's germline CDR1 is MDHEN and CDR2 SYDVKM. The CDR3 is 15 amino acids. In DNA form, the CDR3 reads TGTGCCAGCAGTTCAAGACAGACCCTGAACACTGAAGCTTTCTTT. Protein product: CASSSRQTLNTEAFF.

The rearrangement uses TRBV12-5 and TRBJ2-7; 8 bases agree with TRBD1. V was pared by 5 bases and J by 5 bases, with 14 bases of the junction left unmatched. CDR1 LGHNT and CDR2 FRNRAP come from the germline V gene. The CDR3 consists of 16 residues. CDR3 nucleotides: TGTGCTAGTGGTCTATTGCTCCGGGACAGGCTTCACGAGCAGTACTTC. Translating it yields CASGLLLRDRLHEQYF. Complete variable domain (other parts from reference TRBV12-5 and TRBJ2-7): DARVTQTPRHKVTEMGQEVTMRCQPILGHNTVFWYRQTMMQGLELLAYFRNRAPLDDSGMPKDRFSAEMPDATLATLKIQPSEPRDSAVYFCASGLLLRDRLHEQYFGPGTRLTVT.

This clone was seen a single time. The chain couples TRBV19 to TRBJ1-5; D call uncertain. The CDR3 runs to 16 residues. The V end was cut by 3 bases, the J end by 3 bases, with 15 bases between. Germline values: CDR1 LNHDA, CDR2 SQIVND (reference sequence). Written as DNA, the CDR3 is TGTGCCAGTAGTATCTTCGGGGAGAGAGCCAATCAGCCCCAGCATTTT. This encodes CASSIFGERANQPQHF. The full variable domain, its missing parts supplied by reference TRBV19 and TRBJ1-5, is DGGITQSPKYLFRKEGQNVTLSCEQNLNHDAMYWYRQDPGQGLRLIYYSQIVNDFQKGDIAEGYSVSREKKESFPLTVTSAQKNPTAFYLCASSIFGERANQPQHFGDGTRLSIL.

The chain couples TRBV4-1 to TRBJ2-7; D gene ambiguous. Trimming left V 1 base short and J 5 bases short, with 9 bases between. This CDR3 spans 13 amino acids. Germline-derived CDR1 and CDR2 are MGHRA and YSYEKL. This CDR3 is CASSQGTLNEQYF. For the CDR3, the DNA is TGCGCCAGCAGCCAAGGCACCCTAAACGAGCAGTACTTC.

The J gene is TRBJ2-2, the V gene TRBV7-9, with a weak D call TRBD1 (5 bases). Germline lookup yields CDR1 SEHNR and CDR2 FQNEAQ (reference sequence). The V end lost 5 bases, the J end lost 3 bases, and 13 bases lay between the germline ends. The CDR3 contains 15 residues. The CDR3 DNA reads TGTGCCAGCAGCCCAGGGCCTACGCACACCGGGGAGCTGTTTTTT. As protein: CASSPGPTHTGELFF.

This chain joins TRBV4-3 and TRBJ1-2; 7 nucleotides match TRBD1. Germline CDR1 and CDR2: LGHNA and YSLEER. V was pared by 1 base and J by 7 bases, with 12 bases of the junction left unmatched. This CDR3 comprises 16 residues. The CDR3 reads CASSQGLGDRVSGYTF. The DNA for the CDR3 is TGCGCCAGCAGCCAAGGATTGGGAGACAGGGTATCTGGCTACACCTTC.

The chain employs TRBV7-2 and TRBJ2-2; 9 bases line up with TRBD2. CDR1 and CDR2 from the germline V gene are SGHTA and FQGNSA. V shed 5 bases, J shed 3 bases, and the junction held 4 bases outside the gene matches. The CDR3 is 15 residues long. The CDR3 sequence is CASSLTSGYTGELFF. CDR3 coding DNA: TGTGCCAGCAGCCTGACTAGCGGATACACCGGGGAGCTGTTTTTT.

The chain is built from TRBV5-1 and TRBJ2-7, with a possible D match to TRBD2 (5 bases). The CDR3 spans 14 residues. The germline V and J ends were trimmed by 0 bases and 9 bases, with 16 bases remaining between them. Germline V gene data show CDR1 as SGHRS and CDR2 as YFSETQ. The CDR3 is CASSLDVLEGGQYF. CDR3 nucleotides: TGCGCCAGCAGCTTGGACGTCTTAGAGGGCGGGCAGTACTTC.

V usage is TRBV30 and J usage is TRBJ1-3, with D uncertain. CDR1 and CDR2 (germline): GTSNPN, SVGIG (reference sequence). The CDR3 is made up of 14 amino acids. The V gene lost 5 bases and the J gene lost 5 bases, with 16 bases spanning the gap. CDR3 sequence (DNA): TGTGCCTGGTGCCCCCGGGAAACGAGAAACACCATATATTTT. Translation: CAWCPRETRNTIYF.

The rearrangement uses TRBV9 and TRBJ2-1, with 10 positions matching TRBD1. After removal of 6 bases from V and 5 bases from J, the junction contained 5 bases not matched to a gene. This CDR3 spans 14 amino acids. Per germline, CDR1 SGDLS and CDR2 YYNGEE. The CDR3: CASTVGQGHNEQFF. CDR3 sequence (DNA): TGTGCCAGCACCGTGGGACAGGGGCACAATGAGCAGTTCTTC.

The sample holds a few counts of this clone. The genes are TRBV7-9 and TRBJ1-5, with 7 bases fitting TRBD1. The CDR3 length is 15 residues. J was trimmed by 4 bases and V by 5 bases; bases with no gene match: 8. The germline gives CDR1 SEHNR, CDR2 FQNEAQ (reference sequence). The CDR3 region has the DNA TGTGCCAGCAGCGGGACGGGACAGAAAAATCAGCCCCAGCATTTT. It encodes CASSGTGQKNQPQHF.